A single sample gave rise to the 11 T cell receptor beta chains below, sequenced in a study of T cell responses to AZD1222 COVID-19 vaccine. TCRdb keeps only in-frame clones here, not all; method: immunoSEQ multiplex PCR. The sample comprises about 110,000 clones, around 90% of which are singletons, and 15% rests with the top ten. This specimen consisted of peripheral blood, obtained 28 days after the second AZD1222 dose. The receptors stem from an adult who received the AZD1222 COVID-19 vaccine.

J is TRBJ1-2 and V is TRBV2; D might be TRBD1 (6 bases). Deletions cut 1 base from V and 4 bases from J, with 7 bases between. Germline V gene lookup returns CDR1 SNHLY and CDR2 FYNNEI. CDR3 length equals 13 residues. Written as DNA, the CDR3 is TGTGCCAGCAGTGAAGACAGGGTCTATGGCTACACCTTC. This sequence encodes CASSEDRVYGYTF.

CDR3 region: CASSRTGGARNSPLHF. CDR3 nucleotide sequence: TGTGCCAGCAGTCGGACAGGGGGTGCGAGGAATTCACCCCTCCACTTT. This chain links TRBV28 with TRBJ1-6, with TRBD1 matching 10 bases. Germline values: CDR1 MDHEN, CDR2 SYDVKM. This CDR3 has 16 residues. V was clipped by 5 bases and J by 7 bases; unmatched bases: 8.

The chain joins TRBV6-5 to TRBJ2-7; 7 bases are shared with TRBD2. CDR3 size: 14 residues. Per the germline V gene, CDR1 is MNHEY and CDR2 is SVGAGI. V shed 8 bases and J 3 bases; nucleotides not matched to a gene: 10. CDR3 residues: CASSDLTSVYEQYF. CDR3 nucleotide sequence: TGTGCCAGCTCAGACCTAACTAGCGTCTACGAGCAGTACTTC.

This rearrangement joins TRBV19 to TRBJ1-1; the D is unclear. Germline V CDR1 and CDR2: LNHDA, SQIVND (reference sequence). This CDR3 contains 13 residues. V was shortened by 5 bases and J by 0 bases, with 7 bases between the two germline ends. Here the CDR3 DNA reads TGTGCCAGTAGTTACAGCCTGAACACTGAAGCTTTCTTT. This encodes CASSYSLNTEAFF.

The chain employs TRBV29-1 and TRBJ1-2, with TRBD1 identical over 7 bases. Germline V gene sequence: CDR1 SQVTM, CDR2 ANQGSEA. The J segment lost 11 bases and the V segment lost 7 bases, leaving 13 bases of the junction unmatched. This CDR3 contains 12 residues. The DNA for the CDR3 is TGCAGCGCCCTTTCAGACAGGGTAGGGTACACCTTC. Its protein is CSALSDRVGYTF.

As DNA, the CDR3 is TGTGCCATCAGGGACAACCAGCGGCAGTCCTACAATGAGCAGTTCTTC. As protein: CAIRDNQRQSYNEQFF. The V and J genes are TRBV10-3 and TRBJ2-1, with D perhaps being TRBD1 or TRBD2 (5 bases each). The V end lost 6 bases, the J end lost 1 base, and 16 bases lay between the germline ends. Germline assignment: CDR1 ENHRY and CDR2 SYGVKD. CDR3 length: 16 amino acids.

The V and J genes are TRBV18 and TRBJ2-7; D is uncertain. Trimming pared 5 bases from V and 3 bases from J, leaving 11 bases between. This CDR3 contains 13 residues. CDR1 KGHSH and CDR2 LQKENI come from the germline V gene. In nucleotides, the CDR3 is TGTGCCAGCTCATACCTACCTCTCTACGAGCAGTACTTC. Encoded protein: CASSYLPLYEQYF.

The rearrangement uses TRBV5-1 and TRBJ1-2; 9 nucleotides align to TRBD1. Per the germline V gene, CDR1 is SGHRS and CDR2 is YFSETQ. V lost 4 bases to trimming and J lost 12 bases; unmatched junction nucleotides: 10. CDR3 length: 13 residues. CDR3 region: CASSPEGQGGNTF. CDR3 nucleotides: TGCGCCAGCAGCCCGGAGGGACAGGGTGGAAACACCTTC.

V and J are TRBV7-9 and TRBJ1-2; D not certain. The ends were cut back, 3 bases at V and 8 bases at J, with 16 bases in the middle. The length of the CDR3 is 14 residues. Germline CDR1 is SEHNR and CDR2 is FQNEAQ (reference sequence). For the CDR3, the DNA is TGTGCCAGCAGCTTTAGGGCCGATTCGGAGGGCTACACCTTC. This codes for CASSFRADSEGYTF.

A remark on this clone: The same CDR3 also results from other DNA sequences found in this sample. The chain recombines TRBV5-5 with TRBJ2-7; D gene unclear. Trimming shortened V by 3 bases and J by 3 bases, and 4 bases separated the two germline ends. CDR1 is SGHKS and CDR2 is YYEKEE in the germline V gene (reference sequence). There are 11 residues in the CDR3. CDR3 amino acids: CASSSRYEQYF. CDR3 bases: TGTGCCAGCAGCTCCCGCTACGAGCAGTACTTC.

The V and J genes are TRBV4-1 and TRBJ2-7, with TRBD2 matching over 11 bases. V gave up 1 base and J gave up 0 bases; unmatched junction bases: 2. The V gene's germline CDR1 is MGHRA and CDR2 YSYEKL. This CDR3 contains 16 residues. The CDR3 nucleotides read TGCGCCAGCAGCCAAGCCGGGACTAGCGGCTCCTACGAGCAGTACTTC. Protein product: CASSQAGTSGSYEQYF.